Below, 16 T cell receptor beta chains from the same sample are listed, as sequenced in a study of T cell responses to AZD1222 COVID-19 vaccine. Here immunoSEQ multiplex PCR was the method, and the copy in TCRdb shows in-frame clones only, minus some. Of 90,000 to 150,000 clones listed, roughly 90% were seen once; the top ten hold 3.5% to 4.5%. Sequences were derived from peripheral blood, sampled on day 0 of AZD1222 vaccination. The origin of the receptors is an adult in good health.

The rearrangement joins TRBV6-1 to TRBJ2-3; 12 bases agree with TRBD2. Germline V CDR1 and CDR2: MNHNS, SASEGT. The ends lost 1 base at V and 7 bases at J; junction bases unmatched: 3. This CDR3 is built from 15 residues. CDR3 coding DNA: TGTGCCAGCAGTGAAGAACTAGCGGGAGGATATACGCAGTATTTT. Translation: CASSEELAGGYTQYF.

V and J are TRBV6-5 and TRBJ2-3; D is unresolved. CDR3 length equals 12 residues. The V and J ends lost 8 bases and 3 bases respectively, with 9 bases between them. Germline V gene sequence: CDR1 MNHEY, CDR2 SVGAGI. Here the CDR3 reads CASDLGTDTQYF. The CDR3 bases are TGTGCCAGCGACCTAGGAACAGATACGCAGTATTTT.

The chain carries TRBV19 and TRBJ1-1; D might be TRBD1 (5 bases). V lost 7 bases and J lost 8, with 14 bases in between. In germline, CDR1 is LNHDA, CDR2 SQIVND (reference sequence). The CDR3 runs to 12 residues. The CDR3 protein is CASKRAGLEAFF. The CDR3 DNA follows: TGTGCCAGTAAAAGGGCAGGGCTGGAAGCTTTCTTT.

CDR3 DNA sequence: TGTGCCAGCAGCTTCATGGGAGCTAACTATGGCTACACCTTC. It codes for CASSFMGANYGYTF. The gene calls are TRBV7-9 and TRBJ1-2; D not certain. CDR1 SEHNR and CDR2 FQNEAQ come from the germline V gene (reference sequence). The CDR3 is 14 residues long. Trimming removed 3 bases from V and 0 bases from J, with 8 bases in between.

In nucleotides, the CDR3 is TGTGCCAGCGGGAGGTCCGCCTCGGCCAACGTCCTGACTTTC. This encodes CASGRSASANVLTF. The chain joins TRBV2 to TRBJ2-6, with D maybe TRBD2 (6 bases). Germline CDR1 SNHLY, CDR2 FYNNEI. V was trimmed by 8 bases and J by 6 bases, leaving 14 bases between them. The CDR3 covers 14 residues.

The CDR3 DNA reads TGTGCCAGTAGGTTTAGCTCCTATAATTCACCCCTCCACTTT. Amino acid sequence: CASRFSSYNSPLHF. V and J are TRBV19 and TRBJ1-6; no clear D. CDR3 size: 14 residues. The V gene lost 6 bases and the J gene lost 0 bases, with 6 bases spanning the gap. The germline gives CDR1 LNHDA, CDR2 SQIVND (reference sequence).

This chain uses TRBV29-1 with TRBJ1-1; D ambiguous. Per germline, CDR1 SQVTM and CDR2 ANQGSEA. This CDR3 spans 8 amino acids. V lost 3 bases and J 11 bases, leaving 4 bases between the germline ends. CDR3 DNA sequence: TGCAGCGTTGAGCCGGCTTTCTTT. Encoded protein: CSVEPAFF.

The chain uses TRBV21-1 and TRBJ1-2. TRBV21-1 is a documented pseudogene. The CDR3 has 10 residues. Here the CDR3 DNA reads TGTGCCAGCTTTAACTATGGCTACACCTTC. Encoded protein: CASFNYGYTF.

This rearrangement joins TRBV11-2 to TRBJ2-7, with 8 bases matching TRBD2. Germline V gene sequence: CDR1 SGHAT, CDR2 FQNNGV. After removal of 3 bases from V and 1 base from J, the junction contained 8 bases not matched to a gene. This CDR3 spans 16 amino acids. CDR3 residues: CASSFFSGTLSYEQYF. The DNA of the CDR3 is TGTGCCAGCAGCTTTTTTAGCGGGACGTTATCCTACGAGCAGTACTTC.

The rearrangement joins TRBV6-5 to TRBJ2-7; TRBD2 is a possible D gene (5 bases). The V gene lost 0 bases and the J gene lost 6 bases, with 12 bases spanning the gap. From germline, CDR1 is MNHEY and CDR2 SVGAGI. This CDR3 has 14 residues. The CDR3 nucleotides read TGTGCCAGCAGTTACTCGCCGATCCGGGGCGAGCAGTACTTC. The encoded protein is CASSYSPIRGEQYF.

The chain recombines TRBV24-1 with TRBJ2-1; a weak D match, TRBD2 (5 bases). CDR1 and CDR2 (germline): KGHDR, SFDVKD. The germline V and J ends were trimmed by 9 bases and 8 bases, with 10 bases remaining between them. The CDR3 has 11 amino acids. DNA of the CDR3: TGTGCCACCCAGAGGGTCGATGAGCAGTTCTTC. Translation: CATQRVDEQFF.

The V call is TRBV29-1, the J call TRBJ2-7, with 9 nucleotides matching TRBD1. Germline V lookup: CDR1 SQVTM, CDR2 ANQGSEA. The CDR3 has 15 amino acids. The V segment lost 3 bases and the J segment 0 bases; nucleotides outside the gene matches: 6. CDR3 region: CSVELRDRASYEQYF. CDR3 DNA sequence: TGCAGCGTTGAGCTCCGGGACAGGGCCTCCTACGAGCAGTACTTC.

The V gene is TRBV28, the J gene TRBJ1-6, with 7 bases identical to TRBD1. In germline, CDR1 is MDHEN, CDR2 SYDVKM. There are 15 residues in the CDR3. With 5 bases clipped from V and 8 bases from J, the junction kept 9 bases outside the gene matches. This CDR3 reads CASSRGDRGDSPLHF. CDR3 sequence (DNA): TGTGCCAGCAGTCGTGGGGACAGAGGGGATTCACCCCTCCACTTT.

This rearrangement joins TRBV19 to TRBJ2-7; 9 bases match TRBD1. The V and J ends lost 7 bases and 2 bases, in that order; junction bases with no gene match: 6. The germline V gene encodes CDR1 LNHDA and CDR2 SQIVND (reference sequence). The CDR3 extends over 14 amino acids. CDR3: CASNSGTGTYEQYF. The DNA of the CDR3 is TGTGCCAGTAATTCGGGGACAGGGACCTACGAGCAGTACTTC.

This chain joins TRBV28 and TRBJ1-1, with 9 bases aligning to TRBD1. Germline assignment: CDR1 MDHEN and CDR2 SYDVKM. The CDR3 length is 12 residues. V shed 8 bases, J shed 7 bases, and the junction held 5 bases outside the gene matches. Here the CDR3 DNA reads TGTGCCAGCGGACAGGGGTTGCTTGAAGCTTTCTTT. It translates to CASGQGLLEAFF.

This clone was detected a few times. The chain carries TRBV27 and TRBJ1-4; no reliable D call. Germline V lookup: CDR1 MNHEY, CDR2 SMNVEV (reference sequence). CDR3 size: 15 residues. V lost 2 bases and J 8 bases, leaving 15 bases between the germline ends. CDR3: CASSLLPGPEEKLFF. In DNA form, the CDR3 reads TGTGCCAGCAGTTTACTGCCAGGCCCAGAAGAAAAACTGTTTTTT.